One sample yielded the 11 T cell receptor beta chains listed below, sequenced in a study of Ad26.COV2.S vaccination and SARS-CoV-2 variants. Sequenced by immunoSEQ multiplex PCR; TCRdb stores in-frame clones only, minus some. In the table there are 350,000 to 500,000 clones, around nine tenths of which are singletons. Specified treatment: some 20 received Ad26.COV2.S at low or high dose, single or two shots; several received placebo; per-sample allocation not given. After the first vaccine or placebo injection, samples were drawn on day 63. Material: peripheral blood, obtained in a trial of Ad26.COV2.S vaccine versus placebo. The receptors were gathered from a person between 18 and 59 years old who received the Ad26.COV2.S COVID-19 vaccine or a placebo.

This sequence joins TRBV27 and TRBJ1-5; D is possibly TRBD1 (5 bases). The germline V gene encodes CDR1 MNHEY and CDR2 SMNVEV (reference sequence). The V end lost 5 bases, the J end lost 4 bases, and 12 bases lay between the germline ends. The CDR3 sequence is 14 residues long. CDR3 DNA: TGTGCCAGCAGTGGGGGATGGGGGAATCAGCCCCAGCATTTT. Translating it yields CASSGGWGNQPQHF.

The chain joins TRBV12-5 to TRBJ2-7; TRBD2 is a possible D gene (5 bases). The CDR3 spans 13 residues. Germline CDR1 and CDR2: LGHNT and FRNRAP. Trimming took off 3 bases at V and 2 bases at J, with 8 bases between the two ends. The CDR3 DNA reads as TGTGCTAGTGGTTTTAGCGTAGCCTACGAGCAGTACTTC. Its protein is CASGFSVAYEQYF.

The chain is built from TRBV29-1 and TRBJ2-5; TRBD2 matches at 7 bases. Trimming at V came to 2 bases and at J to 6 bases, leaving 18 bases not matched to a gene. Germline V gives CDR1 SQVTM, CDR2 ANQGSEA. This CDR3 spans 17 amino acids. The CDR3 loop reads CSVESGLVSAPGKTQYF. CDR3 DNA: TGCAGCGTTGAATCCGGACTAGTATCGGCCCCGGGGAAGACCCAGTACTTC.

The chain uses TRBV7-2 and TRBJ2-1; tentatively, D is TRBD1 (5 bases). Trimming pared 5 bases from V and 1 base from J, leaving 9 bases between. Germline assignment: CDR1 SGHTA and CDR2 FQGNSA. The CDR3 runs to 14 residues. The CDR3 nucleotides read TGTGCCAGCAGCCCCGACAGATCCTACAATGAGCAGTTCTTC. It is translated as CASSPDRSYNEQFF.

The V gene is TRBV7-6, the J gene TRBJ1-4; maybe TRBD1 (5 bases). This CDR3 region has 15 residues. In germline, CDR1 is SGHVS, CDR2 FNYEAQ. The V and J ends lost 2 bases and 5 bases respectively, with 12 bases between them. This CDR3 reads CASSLRAGPNEKLFF. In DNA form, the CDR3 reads TGTGCCAGCAGCTTAAGGGCAGGGCCCAATGAAAAACTGTTTTTT.

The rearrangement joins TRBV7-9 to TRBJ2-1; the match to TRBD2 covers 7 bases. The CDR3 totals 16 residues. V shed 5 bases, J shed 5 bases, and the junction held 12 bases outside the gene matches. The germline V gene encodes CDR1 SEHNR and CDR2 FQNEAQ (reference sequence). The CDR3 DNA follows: TGTGCCAGCAGCCCTACTCCGGGACTACAGAACAATGAGCAGTTCTTC. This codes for CASSPTPGLQNNEQFF.

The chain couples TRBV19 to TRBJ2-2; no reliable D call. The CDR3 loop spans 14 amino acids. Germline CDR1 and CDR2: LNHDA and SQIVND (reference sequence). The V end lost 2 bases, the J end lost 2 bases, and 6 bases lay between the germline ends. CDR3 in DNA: TGTGCCAGTAGTATATTCAGAAACACCGGGGAGCTGTTTTTT. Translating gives CASSIFRNTGELFF.

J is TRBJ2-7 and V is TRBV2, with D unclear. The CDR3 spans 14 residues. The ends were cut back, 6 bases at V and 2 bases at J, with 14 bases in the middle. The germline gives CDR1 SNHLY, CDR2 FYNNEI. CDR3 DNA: TGTGCCAGCAGGCGACAACTTACCCCCTACGAGCAGTACTTC. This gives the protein CASRRQLTPYEQYF. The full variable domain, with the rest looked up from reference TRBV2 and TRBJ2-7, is EPEVTQTPSHQVTQMGQEVILRCVPISNHLYFYWYRQILGQKVEFLVSFYNNEISEKSEIFDDQFSVERPDGSNFTLKIRSTKLEDSAMYFCASRRQLTPYEQYFGPGTRLTVT.

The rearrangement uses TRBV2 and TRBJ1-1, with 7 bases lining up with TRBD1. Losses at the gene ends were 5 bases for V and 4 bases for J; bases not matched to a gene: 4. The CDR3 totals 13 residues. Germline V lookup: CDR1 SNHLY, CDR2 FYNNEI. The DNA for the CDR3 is TGTGCCAGCAGTAACGACAGGGCCACTGAAGCTTTCTTT. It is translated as CASSNDRATEAFF. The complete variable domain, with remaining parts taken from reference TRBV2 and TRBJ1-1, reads EPEVTQTPSHQVTQMGQEVILRCVPISNHLYFYWYRQILGQKVEFLVSFYNNEISEKSEIFDDQFSVERPDGSNFTLKIRSTKLEDSAMYFCASSNDRATEAFFGQGTRLTVV.

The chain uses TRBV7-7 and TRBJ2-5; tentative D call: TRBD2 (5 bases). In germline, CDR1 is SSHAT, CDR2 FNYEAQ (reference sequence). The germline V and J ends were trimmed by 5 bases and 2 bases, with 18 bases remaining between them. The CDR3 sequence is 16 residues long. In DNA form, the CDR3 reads TGTGCCAGCAGCGACCTCACGGGAACCAAACAAGAGACCCAGTACTTC. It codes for CASSDLTGTKQETQYF.

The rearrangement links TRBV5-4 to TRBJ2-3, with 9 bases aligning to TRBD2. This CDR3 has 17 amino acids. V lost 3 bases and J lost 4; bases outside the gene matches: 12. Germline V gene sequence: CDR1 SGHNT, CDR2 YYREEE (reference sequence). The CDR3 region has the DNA TGTGCCAGCAGCTCTCCCGTGGTAGCGGGAGTGTCAGATACGCAGTATTTT. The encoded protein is CASSSPVVAGVSDTQYF.